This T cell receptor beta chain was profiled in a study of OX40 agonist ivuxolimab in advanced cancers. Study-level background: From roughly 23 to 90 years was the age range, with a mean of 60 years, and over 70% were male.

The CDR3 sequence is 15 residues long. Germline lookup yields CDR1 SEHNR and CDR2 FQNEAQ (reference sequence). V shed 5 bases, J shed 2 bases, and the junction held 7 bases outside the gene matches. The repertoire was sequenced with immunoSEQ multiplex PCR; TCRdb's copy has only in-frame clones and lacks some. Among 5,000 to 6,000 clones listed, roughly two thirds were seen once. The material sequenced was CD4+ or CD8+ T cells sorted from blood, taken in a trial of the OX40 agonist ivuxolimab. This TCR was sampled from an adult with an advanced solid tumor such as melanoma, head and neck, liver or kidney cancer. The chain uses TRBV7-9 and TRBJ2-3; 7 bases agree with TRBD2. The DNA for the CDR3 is TGTGCCAGCAGCACTTCAGCGGGACCCACAGATACGCAGTATTTT. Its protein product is CASSTSAGPTDTQYF. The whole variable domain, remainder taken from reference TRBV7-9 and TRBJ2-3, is DTGVSQNPRHKITKRGQNVTFRCDPISEHNRLYWYRQTLGQGPEFLTYFQNEAQLEKSRLLSDRFSAERPKGSFSTLEIQRTEQGDSAMYLCASSTSAGPTDTQYFGPGTRLTVL.